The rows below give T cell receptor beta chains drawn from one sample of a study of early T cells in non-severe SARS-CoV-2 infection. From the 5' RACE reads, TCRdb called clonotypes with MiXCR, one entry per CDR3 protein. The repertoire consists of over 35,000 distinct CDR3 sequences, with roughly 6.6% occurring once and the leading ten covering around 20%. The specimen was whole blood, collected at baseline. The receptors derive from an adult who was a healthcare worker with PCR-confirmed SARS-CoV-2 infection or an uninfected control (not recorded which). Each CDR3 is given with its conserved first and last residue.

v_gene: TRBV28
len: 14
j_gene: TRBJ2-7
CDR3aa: CASSFGGNQYEQYF

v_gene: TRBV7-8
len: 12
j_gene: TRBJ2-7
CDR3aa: CASSTRPVEQYF

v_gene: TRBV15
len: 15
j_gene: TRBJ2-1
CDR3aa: CATSRRQGAIDEQFF

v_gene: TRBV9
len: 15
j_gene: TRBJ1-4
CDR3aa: CASSYSPRGNEKLFF

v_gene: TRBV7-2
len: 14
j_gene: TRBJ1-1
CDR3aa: CASSPLSGETEAFF

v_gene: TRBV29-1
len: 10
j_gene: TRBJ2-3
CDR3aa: CSVSHNTQYF

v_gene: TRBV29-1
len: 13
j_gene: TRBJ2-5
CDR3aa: CSVVRVMEETQYF

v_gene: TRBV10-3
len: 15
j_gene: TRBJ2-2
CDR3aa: CAITPVQGYTGELFF

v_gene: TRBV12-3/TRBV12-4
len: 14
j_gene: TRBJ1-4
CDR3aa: CASSRDWANEKLFF

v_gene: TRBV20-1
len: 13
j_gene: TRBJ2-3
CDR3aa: CSAMDPTLDTQYF

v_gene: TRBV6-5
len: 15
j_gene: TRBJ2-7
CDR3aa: CASSYSEGWSYEQYF

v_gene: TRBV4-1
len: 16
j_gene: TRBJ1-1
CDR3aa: CASSQDWRVQGAEAFF

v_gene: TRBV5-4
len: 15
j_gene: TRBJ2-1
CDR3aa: CASRSLAASYNEQFF

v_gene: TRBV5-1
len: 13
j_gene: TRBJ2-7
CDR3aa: CASSLNPLDEQYF

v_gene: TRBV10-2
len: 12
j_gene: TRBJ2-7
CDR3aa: CASLTQVYEQYF

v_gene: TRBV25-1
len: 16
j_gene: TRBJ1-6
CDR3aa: CASSEYGGPNNSPLHF

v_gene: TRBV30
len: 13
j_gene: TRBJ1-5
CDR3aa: CAWSGGGNQPQHF

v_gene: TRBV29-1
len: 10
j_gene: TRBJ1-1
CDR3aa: CSVGTSEAFF

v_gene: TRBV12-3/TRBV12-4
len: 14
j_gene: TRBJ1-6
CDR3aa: CASRLGQGKFPLHF

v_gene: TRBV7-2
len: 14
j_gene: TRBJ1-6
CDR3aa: CASSLNFLRTPLHF

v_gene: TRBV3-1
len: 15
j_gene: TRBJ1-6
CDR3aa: CASSQVAGKSSPLHF

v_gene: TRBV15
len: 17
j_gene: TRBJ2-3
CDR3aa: CATSSSVAGGRTDTQYF

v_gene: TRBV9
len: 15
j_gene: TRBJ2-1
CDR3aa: CASSVAGDQYNEQFF

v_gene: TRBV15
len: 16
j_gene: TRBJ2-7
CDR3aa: CATSREGGTGGVEQYF

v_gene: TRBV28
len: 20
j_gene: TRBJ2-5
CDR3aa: CASTRSTVTSGTQGQETQYF

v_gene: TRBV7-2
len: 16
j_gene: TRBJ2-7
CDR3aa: CASSLPAGTGFYEQYF

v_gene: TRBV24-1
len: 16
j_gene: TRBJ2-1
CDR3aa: CATSDRGPESYNEQFF

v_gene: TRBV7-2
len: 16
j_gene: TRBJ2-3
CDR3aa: CASSLELAFLAYTQYF

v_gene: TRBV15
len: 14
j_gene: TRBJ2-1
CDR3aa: CATLGQDLGNEQFF

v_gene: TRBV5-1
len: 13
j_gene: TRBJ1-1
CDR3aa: CASSLTGGSEAFF